Below are 23 T cell receptor beta chains sequenced from a single sample in a study of T cells in Graves' hyperthyroidism and ophthalmopathy. What was amplified from RNA transcripts were TCR beta CDR3 regions. RT-PCR in the first round (using the HTBI primer set) targeted the TCR CDR3. MiXCR, run by TCRdb on the multiplex PCR reads, gives a single entry per CDR3 protein. Here the sample spans roughly 380,000 distinct CDR3 sequences, 11% to 15% being singletons. The specimen sequenced was blood. These receptors were taken from a woman aged 60-75 years with Graves' hyperthyroidism.

In this sample, this clonotype turned up many times. The rearrangement uses TRBV28 and TRBJ2-1; D may correspond to TRBD1 or TRBD2 (6 bases each). The CDR3 consists of 15 residues. Trimming stripped 0 bases from V and 8 bases from J, with 14 bases between. Germline V gene sequence: CDR1 MDHEN, CDR2 SYDVKM. This CDR3 is CASSLWGGPRDEQFF. CDR3 nucleotides: TGTGCCAGCAGTTTATGGGGGGGCCCTAGGGATGAGCAGTTCTTC.

The chain joins TRBV7-2 to TRBJ2-5; 9 bases map to TRBD2. V trimming: 1 base; J trimming: 5 bases; junction bases outside the gene matches: 8. The CDR3 totals 16 residues. Germline V gene data show CDR1 as SGHTA and CDR2 as FQGNSA. The CDR3 loop is CASSLERGRARETQYF. In DNA, the CDR3 is TGTGCCAGCAGCTTAGAGCGCGGGAGGGCCCGGGAGACCCAGTACTTC. The full variable domain, with the rest looked up from reference TRBV7-2 and TRBJ2-5, is GAGVSQSPSNKVTEKGKDVELRCDPISGHTALYWYRQSLGQGLEFLIYFQGNSAPDKSGLPSDRFSAERTGGSVSTLTIQRTQQEDSAVYLCASSLERGRARETQYFGPGTRLLVL.

This clonotype was seen repeatedly, ten times or more. J is TRBJ2-5 and V is TRBV7-8; D gene uncertain. The CDR3 covers 12 residues. CDR1 SGHVS and CDR2 FQNEAQ come from the germline V gene. Trimming cost V 1 base and J 5 bases, with 5 bases left between them. CDR3 in amino acids: CASSLGIETQYF. In DNA form, the CDR3 reads TGTGCCAGCAGCTTAGGGATCGAGACCCAGTACTTC.

The chain joins TRBV29-1 to TRBJ2-2; D might be TRBD2 (8 bases). The CDR3 runs to 17 residues. CDR1 and CDR2 from the germline V gene are SQVTM and ANQGSEA. Trimming cost V 1 base and J 1 base, with 16 bases left between them. CDR3 protein: CSVEVSGRQGNTGELFF. The CDR3 nucleotides are TGCAGCGTTGAAGTAAGCGGGAGACAGGGGAACACCGGGGAGCTGTTTTTT.

The chain employs TRBV20-1 and TRBJ2-2; D call uncertain. Germline CDR1 and CDR2: DFQATT and SNEGSKA (reference sequence). The CDR3 has 15 amino acids. The V gene lost 2 bases and the J gene lost 5 bases, with 15 bases spanning the gap. This CDR3 is CSARFPGLKTGELFF. DNA of the CDR3: TGCAGTGCTAGATTTCCGGGCCTTAAAACCGGGGAGCTGTTTTTT.

The chain joins TRBV6-2 or TRBV6-3 to TRBJ2-2, with 8 bases that match TRBD1. Germline V gene sequence: CDR1 MNHEY, CDR2 SVGEGT. With 7 bases clipped from V and 1 base from J, the junction kept 8 bases outside the gene matches. The CDR3 spans 16 residues. The CDR3 loop reads CASTPRDRRNTGELFF. The CDR3 coding sequence is TGTGCCAGCACCCCTAGGGACAGGAGGAACACCGGGGAGCTGTTTTTT.

The rearrangement joins TRBV11-3 to TRBJ1-4; 7 bases align to TRBD1. Looked up from germline, CDR1 is SGHNT and CDR2 is YENEEA. The ends lost 6 bases at V and 3 bases at J; junction bases unmatched: 7. CDR3 length: 15 amino acids. CDR3 protein: CASSAPTGPNEKLFF. CDR3 DNA sequence: TGTGCCAGCAGTGCCCCGACAGGGCCTAATGAAAAACTGTTTTTT.

This clonotype was seen repeatedly, ten times or more. Here the CDR3 DNA reads TGTGCCAGCAGGCGTCCCGGGACTAGGACCTACGAGCAGTACTTC. Protein sequence: CASRRPGTRTYEQYF. The chain is built from TRBV11-2 and TRBJ2-7, with TRBD2 matching 8 bases. The CDR3 runs 15 residues. The V gene end was trimmed by 6 bases and the J gene end by 2 bases; junction bases not matched to a gene: 9. In germline, CDR1 is SGHAT, CDR2 FQNNGV.

This clonotype has a count of ten or more. The genes are TRBV5-6 and TRBJ2-7, with D unresolved. Germline lookup yields CDR1 SGHDT and CDR2 YYEEEE. The length of the CDR3 is 12 residues. Trimming took off 4 bases at V and 6 bases at J, with 11 bases between the two ends. Here the CDR3 reads CASSRDWGEQYF. As DNA, the CDR3 is TGTGCCAGCAGCCGAGATTGGGGCGAGCAGTACTTC.

This clonotype was found many times. The chain recombines TRBV2 with TRBJ2-4; D is unresolved. This CDR3 contains 16 residues. V was pared by 1 base and J by 0 bases, with 10 bases between. CDR1 SNHLY and CDR2 FYNNEI come from the germline V gene. The CDR3 DNA is TGTGCCAGCAGTGAAGGTGGCCGACTAGCCAAAAACATTCAGTACTTC. Its protein is CASSEGGRLAKNIQYF.

This clonotype was seen ten or more times. The rearrangement joins TRBV6-1 to TRBJ2-1, with D unresolved. Trimming removed 2 bases from V and 0 bases from J, with 5 bases in between. Germline-derived CDR1 and CDR2 are MNHNS and SASEGT. The CDR3 totals 14 residues. The CDR3 sequence: CASSETDSYNEQFF. CDR3 nucleotides: TGTGCCAGCAGTGAAACGGACTCCTACAATGAGCAGTTCTTC.

This clonotype was picked up many times. The chain employs TRBV18 and TRBJ2-5, with D possibly matching TRBD1 (7 bases). CDR3 length: 14 amino acids. Germline V gives CDR1 KGHSH, CDR2 LQKENI. V was clipped by 5 bases and J by 5 bases, with 15 bases between them. This chain's CDR3 is CASSTPAGGETQYF. CDR3 nucleotides: TGTGCCAGCTCAACTCCCGCAGGGGGGGAGACCCAGTACTTC.

The rearrangement links TRBV20-1 to TRBJ1-1, with 8 bases aligning to TRBD1. V shed 1 base and J 12 bases; nucleotides not matched to a gene: 4. Germline V gene lookup returns CDR1 DFQATT and CDR2 SNEGSKA (reference sequence). CDR3 length: 11 residues. Here the CDR3 reads CSARGQGRTFF. The CDR3 DNA sequence: TGCAGTGCTAGAGGACAGGGGCGAACTTTCTTT.

The sample holds many counts of this clonotype. This rearrangement joins TRBV12-3 or TRBV12-4 to TRBJ2-3, with 9 bases lining up with TRBD1. This CDR3 region has 14 residues. Losses at the gene ends were 6 bases for V and 4 bases for J; bases not matched to a gene: 5. The CDR3: CASRLTGGADTQYF. Here the CDR3 DNA reads TGTGCCAGCAGACTCACAGGGGGCGCAGATACGCAGTATTTT.

The rearrangement uses TRBV7-9 and TRBJ2-5; 9 bases map to TRBD1. The CDR3 runs 15 residues. J was trimmed by 5 bases and V by 5 bases; bases with no gene match: 9. The germline gives CDR1 SEHNR, CDR2 FQNEAQ (reference sequence). The chain's CDR3 is CASSPSTGGAETQYF. CDR3 DNA: TGTGCCAGCAGCCCATCAACAGGGGGCGCGGAGACCCAGTACTTC.

This clonotype was recorded a few times. The chain combines TRBV7-9 with TRBJ1-4, with D possibly TRBD1 on 5 matching bases. Germline V gene sequence: CDR1 SEHNR, CDR2 FQNEAQ (reference sequence). Trimming took off 3 bases at V and 7 bases at J, with 12 bases between the two ends. The CDR3 runs to 14 residues. The CDR3 DNA reads TGTGCCAGCAGCTTTGGAGGGGTTGGTGAAAAACTGTTTTTT. Encoded protein: CASSFGGVGEKLFF.

This clonotype has ten or more counts. The chain couples TRBV27 to TRBJ2-1, with TRBD2 matching 10 bases. The trim removed 2 bases at V and 6 bases at J, leaving 13 bases unmatched. The germline gives CDR1 MNHEY, CDR2 SMNVEV (reference sequence). The CDR3 extends over 18 amino acids. CDR3 bases: TGTGCCAGCAGTTTAATCGGACTCGCCGGGACTAGCGTCAATGAGCAGTTCTTC. This sequence encodes CASSLIGLAGTSVNEQFF.

The chain links TRBV6-5 to TRBJ2-7; D not resolved. The length of the CDR3 is 15 residues. Trimming took 0 bases from V and 0 from J, leaving 9 bases between them. Germline V lookup: CDR1 MNHEY, CDR2 SVGAGI. The CDR3 loop is CASSYSSQYSYEQYF. DNA of the CDR3: TGTGCCAGCAGTTACTCGAGCCAGTACTCCTACGAGCAGTACTTC.

The table lists this clonotype with many counts. CDR3 bases: TGTGCCAGCAGTAGGACTAGCGGGAGTTCCTACGAGCAGTACTTC. It encodes CASSRTSGSSYEQYF. This sequence joins TRBV12-3 or TRBV12-4 and TRBJ2-7, with 13 bases identical to TRBD2. The CDR3 sequence is 15 residues long. The V gene end was trimmed by 5 bases and the J gene end by 1 base; junction bases not matched to a gene: 2.

This sequence joins TRBV19 and TRBJ1-6, with 7 nucleotides matching TRBD1. This CDR3 is built from 16 residues. CDR1 and CDR2 from the germline V gene are LNHDA and SQIVND (reference sequence). Losses at the gene ends were 3 bases for V and 6 bases for J; bases not matched to a gene: 8. The CDR3 protein is CASSIRIGTANSPLHF. In nucleotides, the CDR3 is TGTGCCAGTAGTATCAGGATCGGGACAGCTAATTCACCCCTCCACTTT.

This clonotype was picked up a small number of times. One junction end does not reproduce the germline sequence, and a read error may be involved. This chain uses TRBV24-1 with TRBJ2-2; 11 nucleotides line up with TRBD2. The CDR3 contains 17 residues. Germline CDR1 reads KGHDR; CDR2 reads SFDVKD. Here the CDR3 DNA reads TGTGCCACCAGTCCCAGTAGCGGGAGGGGTAACACCGGGGATCTGTTTTTT. This translates into CATSPSSGRGNTGDLFF.

This clonotype was picked up many times. This rearrangement joins TRBV12-5 to TRBJ2-3; 7 bases match TRBD2. The CDR3 covers 16 residues. Trimming took 0 bases from V and 2 from J; bases not matched to a gene: 5. CDR1 and CDR2 from the germline V gene are LGHNT and FRNRAP. For the CDR3, the DNA is TGTGCTAGTGGTTTGGTACTGAGCGGGGACACAGATACGCAGTATTTT. As protein: CASGLVLSGDTDTQYF.

This clonotype was counted many times. The J gene is TRBJ2-3, the V gene TRBV24-1; the match to TRBD2 covers 7 bases. V shed 9 bases and J 0 bases; nucleotides not matched to a gene: 2. Germline V gene data show CDR1 as KGHDR and CDR2 as SFDVKD. This CDR3 is built from 13 residues. CDR3 sequence: CATGGGSTDTQYF. DNA for the CDR3: TGTGCCACCGGCGGGGGTAGCACAGATACGCAGTATTTT.